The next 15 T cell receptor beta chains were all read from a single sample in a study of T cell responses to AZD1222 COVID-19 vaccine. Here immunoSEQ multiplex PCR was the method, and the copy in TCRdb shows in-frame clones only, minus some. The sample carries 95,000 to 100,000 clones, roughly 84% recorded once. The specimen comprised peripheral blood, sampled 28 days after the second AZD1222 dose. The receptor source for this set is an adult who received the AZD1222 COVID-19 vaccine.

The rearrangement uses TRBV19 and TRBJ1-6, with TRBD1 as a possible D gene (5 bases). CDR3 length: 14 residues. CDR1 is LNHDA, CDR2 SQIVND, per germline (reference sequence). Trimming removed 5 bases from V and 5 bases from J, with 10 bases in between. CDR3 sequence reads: CASSHGGNNSPLHF. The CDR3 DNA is TGTGCCAGTAGTCATGGGGGGAATAATTCACCCCTCCACTTT.

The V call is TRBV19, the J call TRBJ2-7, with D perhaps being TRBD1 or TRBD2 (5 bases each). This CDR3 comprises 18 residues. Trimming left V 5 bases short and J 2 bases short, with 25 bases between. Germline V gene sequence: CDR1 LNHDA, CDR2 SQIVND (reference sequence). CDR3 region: CASSPTVSSGARPYEQYF. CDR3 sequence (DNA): TGTGCCAGTAGTCCCACAGTGAGCTCCGGGGCACGTCCCTACGAGCAGTACTTC.

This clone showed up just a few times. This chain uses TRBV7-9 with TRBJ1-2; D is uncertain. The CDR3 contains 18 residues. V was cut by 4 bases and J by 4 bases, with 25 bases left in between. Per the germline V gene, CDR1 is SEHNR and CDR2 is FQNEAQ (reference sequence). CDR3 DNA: TGTGCCAGCAGCTCGAGTTCGGCAGGTCCCAACAAACTCTATGGCTACACCTTC. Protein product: CASSSSSAGPNKLYGYTF.

The CDR3 is CASSSPIYEQYF. The CDR3 DNA follows: TGTGCCAGCAGTTCCCCAATCTACGAGCAGTACTTC. The V and J genes are TRBV6-5 and TRBJ2-7; D remains unclear. V shed 4 bases and J shed 3 bases, with 7 bases lying between them. Germline CDR1 reads MNHEY; CDR2 reads SVGAGI. The CDR3 totals 12 residues.

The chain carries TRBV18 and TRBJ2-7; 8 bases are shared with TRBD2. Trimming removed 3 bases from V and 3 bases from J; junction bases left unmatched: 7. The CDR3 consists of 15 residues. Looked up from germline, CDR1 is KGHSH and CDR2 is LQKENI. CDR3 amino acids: CASSPPGGVGYEQYF. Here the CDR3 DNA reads TGTGCCAGCTCACCCCCCGGGGGGGTAGGCTACGAGCAGTACTTC.

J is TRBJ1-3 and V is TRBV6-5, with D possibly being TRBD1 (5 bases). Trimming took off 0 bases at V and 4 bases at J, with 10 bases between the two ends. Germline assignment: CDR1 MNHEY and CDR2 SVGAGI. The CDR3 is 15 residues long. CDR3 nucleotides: TGTGCCAGCAGTTACTCTGCAGGGTCAGGAAACACCATATATTTT. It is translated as CASSYSAGSGNTIYF.

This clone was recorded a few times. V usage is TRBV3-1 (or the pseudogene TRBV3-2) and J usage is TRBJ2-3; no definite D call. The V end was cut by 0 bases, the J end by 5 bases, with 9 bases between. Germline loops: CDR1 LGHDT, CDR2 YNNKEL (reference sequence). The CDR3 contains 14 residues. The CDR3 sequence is CASSQEGNGDTQYF. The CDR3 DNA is TGTGCCAGCAGCCAAGAGGGAAATGGAGATACGCAGTATTTT.

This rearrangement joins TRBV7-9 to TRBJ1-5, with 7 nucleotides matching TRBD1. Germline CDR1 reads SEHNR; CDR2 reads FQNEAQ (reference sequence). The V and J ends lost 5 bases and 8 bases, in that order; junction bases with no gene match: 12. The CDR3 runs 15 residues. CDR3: CASSRDTGDFKPQHF. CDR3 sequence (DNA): TGTGCCAGCAGCCGCGACACAGGGGATTTCAAGCCCCAGCATTTT.

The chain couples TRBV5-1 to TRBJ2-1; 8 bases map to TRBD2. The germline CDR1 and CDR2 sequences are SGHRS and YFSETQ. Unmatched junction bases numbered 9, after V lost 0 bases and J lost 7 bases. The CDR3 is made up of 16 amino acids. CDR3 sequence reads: CASSLGGVAGQNEQFF. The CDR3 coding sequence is TGCGCCAGCAGCTTGGGCGGGGTAGCGGGACAAAATGAGCAGTTCTTC.

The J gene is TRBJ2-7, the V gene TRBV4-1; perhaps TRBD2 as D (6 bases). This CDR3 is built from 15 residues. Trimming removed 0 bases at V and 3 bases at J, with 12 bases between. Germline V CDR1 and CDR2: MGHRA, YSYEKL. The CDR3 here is CASSQDPSVSYEQYF. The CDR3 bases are TGCGCCAGCAGCCAAGATCCTAGCGTAAGCTACGAGCAGTACTTC.

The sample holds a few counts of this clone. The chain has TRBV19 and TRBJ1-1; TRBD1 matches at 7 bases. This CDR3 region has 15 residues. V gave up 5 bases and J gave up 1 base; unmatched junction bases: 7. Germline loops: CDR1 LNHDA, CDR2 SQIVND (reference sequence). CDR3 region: CASSRRTGTNTEAFF. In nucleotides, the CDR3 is TGTGCCAGTAGTCGACGGACAGGAACGAACACTGAAGCTTTCTTT. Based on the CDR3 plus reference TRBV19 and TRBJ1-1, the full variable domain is DGGITQSPKYLFRKEGQNVTLSCEQNLNHDAMYWYRQDPGQGLRLIYYSQIVNDFQKGDIAEGYSVSREKKESFPLTVTSAQKNPTAFYLCASSRRTGTNTEAFFGQGTRLTVV.

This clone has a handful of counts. DNA of the CDR3: TGTGCCAGCAGCAAACGAAGACAGGTCGAAACCTCTGGAAACACCATATATTTT. It codes for CASSKRRQVETSGNTIYF. The V and J genes are TRBV7-9 and TRBJ1-3; TRBD1 might be the D (6 bases). The V gene lost 5 bases and the J gene lost 0 bases, with 20 bases spanning the gap. Germline V gene data show CDR1 as SEHNR and CDR2 as FQNEAQ (reference sequence). This CDR3 contains 18 residues.

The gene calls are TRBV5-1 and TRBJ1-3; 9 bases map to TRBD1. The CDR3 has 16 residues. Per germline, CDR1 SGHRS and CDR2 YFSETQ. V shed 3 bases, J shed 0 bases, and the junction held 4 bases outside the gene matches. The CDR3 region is CASSYRDRASGNTIYF. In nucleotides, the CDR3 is TGCGCCAGCAGCTACCGGGACAGGGCCTCTGGAAACACCATATATTTT. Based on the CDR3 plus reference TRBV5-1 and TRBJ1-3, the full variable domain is KAGVTQTPRYLIKTRGQQVTLSCSPISGHRSVSWYQQTPGQGLQFLFEYFSETQRNKGNFPGRFSGRQFSNSRSEMNVSTLELGDSALYLCASSYRDRASGNTIYFGEGSWLTVV.

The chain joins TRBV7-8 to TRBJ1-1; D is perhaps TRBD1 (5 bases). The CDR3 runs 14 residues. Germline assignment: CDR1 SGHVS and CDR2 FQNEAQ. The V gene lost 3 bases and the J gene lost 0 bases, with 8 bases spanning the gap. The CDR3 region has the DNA TGTGCCAGCAGCTTCGGGGGTCTGAACACTGAAGCTTTCTTT. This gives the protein CASSFGGLNTEAFF.

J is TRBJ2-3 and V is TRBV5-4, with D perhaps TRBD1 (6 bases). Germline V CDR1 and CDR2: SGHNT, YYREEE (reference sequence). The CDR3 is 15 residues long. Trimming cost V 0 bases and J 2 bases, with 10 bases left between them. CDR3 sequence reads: CASSLGAGDTDTQYF. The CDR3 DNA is TGTGCCAGCAGCTTGGGGGCAGGGGACACAGATACGCAGTATTTT.